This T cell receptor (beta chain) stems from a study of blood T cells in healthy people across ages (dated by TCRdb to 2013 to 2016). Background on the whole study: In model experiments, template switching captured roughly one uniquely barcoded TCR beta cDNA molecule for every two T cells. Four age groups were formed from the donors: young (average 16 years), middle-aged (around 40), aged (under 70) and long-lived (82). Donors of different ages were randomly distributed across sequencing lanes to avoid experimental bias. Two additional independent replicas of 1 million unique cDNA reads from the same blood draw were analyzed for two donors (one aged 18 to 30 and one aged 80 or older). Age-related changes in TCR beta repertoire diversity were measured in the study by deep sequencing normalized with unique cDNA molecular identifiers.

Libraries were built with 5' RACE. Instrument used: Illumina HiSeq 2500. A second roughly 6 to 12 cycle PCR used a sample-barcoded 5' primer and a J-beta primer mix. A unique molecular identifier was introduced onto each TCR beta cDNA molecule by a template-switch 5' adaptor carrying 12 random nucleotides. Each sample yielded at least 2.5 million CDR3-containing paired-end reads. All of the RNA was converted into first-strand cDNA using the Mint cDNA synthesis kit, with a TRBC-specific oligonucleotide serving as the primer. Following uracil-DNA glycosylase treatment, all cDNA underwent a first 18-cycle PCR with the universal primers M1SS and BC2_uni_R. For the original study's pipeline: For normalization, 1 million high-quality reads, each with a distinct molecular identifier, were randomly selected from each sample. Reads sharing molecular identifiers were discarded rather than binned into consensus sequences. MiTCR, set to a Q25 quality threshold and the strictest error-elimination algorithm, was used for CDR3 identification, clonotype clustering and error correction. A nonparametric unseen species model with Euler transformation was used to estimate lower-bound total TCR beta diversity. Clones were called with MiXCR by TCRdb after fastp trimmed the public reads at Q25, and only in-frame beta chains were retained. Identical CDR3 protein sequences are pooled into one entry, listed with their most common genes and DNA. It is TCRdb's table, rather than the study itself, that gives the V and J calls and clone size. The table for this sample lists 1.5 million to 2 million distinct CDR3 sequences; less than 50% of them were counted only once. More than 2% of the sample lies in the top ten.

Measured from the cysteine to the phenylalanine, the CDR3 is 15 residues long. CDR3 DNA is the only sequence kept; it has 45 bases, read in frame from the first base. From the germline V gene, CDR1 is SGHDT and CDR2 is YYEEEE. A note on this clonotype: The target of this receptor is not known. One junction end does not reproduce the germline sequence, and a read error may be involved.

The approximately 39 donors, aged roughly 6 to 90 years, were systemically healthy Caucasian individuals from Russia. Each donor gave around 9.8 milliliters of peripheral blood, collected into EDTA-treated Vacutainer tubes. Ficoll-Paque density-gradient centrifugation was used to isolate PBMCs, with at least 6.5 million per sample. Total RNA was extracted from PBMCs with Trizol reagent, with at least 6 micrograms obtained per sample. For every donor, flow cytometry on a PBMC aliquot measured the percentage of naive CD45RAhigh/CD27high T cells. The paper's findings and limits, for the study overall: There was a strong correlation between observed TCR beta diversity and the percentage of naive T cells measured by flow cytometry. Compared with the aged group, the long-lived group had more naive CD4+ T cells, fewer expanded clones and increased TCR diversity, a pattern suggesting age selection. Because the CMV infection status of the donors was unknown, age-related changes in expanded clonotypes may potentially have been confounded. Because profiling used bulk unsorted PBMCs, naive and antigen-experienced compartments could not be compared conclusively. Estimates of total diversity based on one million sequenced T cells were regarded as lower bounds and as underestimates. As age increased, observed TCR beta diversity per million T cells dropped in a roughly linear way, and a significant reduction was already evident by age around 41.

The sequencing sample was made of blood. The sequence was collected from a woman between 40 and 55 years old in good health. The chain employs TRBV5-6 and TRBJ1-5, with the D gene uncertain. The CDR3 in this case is CASSLAGRSNQPRHF. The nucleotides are TGTGCCAGCAGCTTGGCCGGAAGGAGCAATCAGCCCCGGCATTTT.